This T cell receptor beta chain was sequenced for a study of cytomegalovirus exposure and HLA in healthy donors. This clone has a single count. Both 60 Vbeta primers and 13 Jbeta primers went into the PCR. Measured with immunoSEQ multiplex PCR; TCRdb has only the in-frame clones, and not every one. This sample has 140,000 or so clones, with approximately 85% found just once. The CDR3 totals 15 residues. Looked up from germline, CDR1 is SGHRS and CDR2 is YFSETQ. V was cut by 2 bases and J by 2 bases, with 10 bases left in between. This receptor was taken from a woman aged 35 to 49 in good health and CMV-seronegative. The V and J genes are TRBV5-1 and TRBJ2-2; D uncertain. Sample: PBMCs. The CDR3 region is CASSFLDINTGELFF. The CDR3 DNA is TGCGCCAGCAGCTTTTTAGACATTAACACCGGGGAGCTGTTTTTT.